This entry lists 19 T cell receptor beta chains sequenced from one sample in a study of T cells in Graves' hyperthyroidism and ophthalmopathy. Amplification yielded TCR beta CDR3 regions, with RNA transcripts as the source. With the HTBI primer set, the TCR CDR3 went through a first round of RT-PCR. TCRdb analysed the multiplex PCR reads with MiXCR anew, one entry per CDR3 protein. The table shows 500,000 to 750,000 distinct CDR3 sequences, with about half occurring only once. The sequencing sample was made of peripheral blood or thyroid tissue (not recorded which). The receptors here all came from a woman under 30 with Graves' hyperthyroidism.

This clonotype was detected ten times or more. V is TRBV19 and J is TRBJ2-7; D possibly uses TRBD1 or TRBD2 (5 bases each). V lost 5 bases to trimming and J lost 3 bases, with 17 bases between them. This CDR3 has 15 amino acids. Per germline, CDR1 LNHDA and CDR2 SQIVND (reference sequence). The CDR3 coding sequence is TGTGCCAGTAGTCCTCAGGAGGCAGGGCGCTACGAGCAGTACTTC. It translates to CASSPQEAGRYEQYF.

The chain has TRBV20-1 and TRBJ2-5, with 11 nucleotides matching TRBD2. This CDR3 comprises 16 residues. The germline gives CDR1 DFQATT, CDR2 SNEGSKA (reference sequence). The trim removed 3 bases at V and 3 bases at J, leaving 9 bases unmatched. The CDR3 sequence is CSASSPSGRREETQYF. The CDR3 DNA reads TGCAGTGCTAGCTCCCCTAGCGGGAGGAGGGAAGAGACCCAGTACTTC.

J is TRBJ1-2 and V is TRBV20-1; perhaps TRBD1 as D (5 bases). Deletions cut 6 bases from V and 3 bases from J, with 17 bases between. Germline V gene data show CDR1 as DFQATT and CDR2 as SNEGSKA (reference sequence). The CDR3 is made up of 14 amino acids. Written as DNA, the CDR3 is TGCAGTGCCAGCCACGGCACGGGGGACTATGGCTACACCTTC. This encodes CSASHGTGDYGYTF.

The chain joins TRBV24-1 to TRBJ2-5, with 11 nucleotides matching TRBD2. Trimming at V came to 6 bases and at J to 0 bases, leaving 8 bases not matched to a gene. Looked up from germline, CDR1 is KGHDR and CDR2 is SFDVKD. This CDR3 has 17 amino acids. The CDR3 spells CATSITSGSGYQETQYF. For the CDR3, the DNA is TGTGCCACCAGTATCACTAGCGGGAGTGGGTACCAAGAGACCCAGTACTTC.

This clonotype was detected many times. The J gene is TRBJ1-1, the V gene TRBV19; TRBD1 is a possible D gene (5 bases). The CDR3 contains 14 residues. From germline, CDR1 is LNHDA and CDR2 SQIVND (reference sequence). V lost 3 bases to trimming and J lost 0 bases, with 8 bases between them. The CDR3 DNA reads TGTGCCAGTAGTATGGGACGGATGAACACTGAAGCTTTCTTT. It is translated as CASSMGRMNTEAFF.

In this sample, this clonotype turned up many times. The chain is built from TRBV6-6 and TRBJ1-2, with TRBD1 as a possible D gene (6 bases). V was shortened by 0 bases and J by 4 bases, with 12 bases between the two germline ends. From germline, CDR1 is MNHNY and CDR2 SVGAGI (reference sequence). The CDR3 is made up of 15 amino acids. CDR3 loop: CASSYSEQGFYGYTF. CDR3 DNA: TGTGCCAGCAGTTACTCAGAGCAGGGGTTCTATGGCTACACCTTC.

The V and J genes are TRBV24-1 and TRBJ2-7; TRBD2 agrees at 14 bases. The assigned J gene may be wrong: the sequence end matches TRBJ2-1 better. Germline V gene lookup returns CDR1 KGHDR and CDR2 SFDVKD. CDR3 length: 18 amino acids. This CDR3 reads CATSDTPPGTSGGNEQFF. The DNA for the CDR3 is TGTGCCACCAGTGACACGCCACCCGGGACTAGCGGGGGCAATGAGCAGTTCTTC.

The chain carries TRBV10-3 and TRBJ2-5; 14 bases are shared with TRBD2. Germline V gene lookup returns CDR1 ENHRY and CDR2 SYGVKD. V trimming: 7 bases; J trimming: 11 bases; junction bases outside the gene matches: 12. The length of the CDR3 is 15 residues. The CDR3 reads CAITKGLAGDREQYF. The CDR3 bases are TGTGCCATCACTAAGGGACTAGCGGGAGATCGAGAGCAGTACTTC.

CDR3 bases: TGCAGTGCTAGAGGGACAGGGGAGGGGGCCTACGAGCAGTACTTC. It translates to CSARGTGEGAYEQYF. This chain links TRBV20-1 with TRBJ2-7, with 9 bases aligning to TRBD1. The CDR3 consists of 15 residues. V lost 1 base to trimming and J lost 2 bases; unmatched junction nucleotides: 6. The germline CDR1 and CDR2 sequences are DFQATT and SNEGSKA (reference sequence).

This clonotype was observed at least ten times. The CDR3 reads CASSLAPHSPLHF. The CDR3 DNA is TGTGCCAGCAGTTTGGCCCCCCATTCACCCCTCCACTTT. The chain links TRBV12-3 or TRBV12-4 to TRBJ1-6; D remains ambiguous. Trimming stripped 3 bases from V and 8 bases from J, with 8 bases between. The CDR3 extends over 13 amino acids.

Many counts were recorded for this clonotype. This chain links TRBV19 with TRBJ1-2; D unresolved. The ends were cut back, 6 bases at V and 0 bases at J, with 11 bases in the middle. The CDR3 totals 14 residues. Germline V gene sequence: CDR1 LNHDA, CDR2 SQIVND (reference sequence). This CDR3 is CASRKANTNYGYTF. The CDR3 coding sequence is TGTGCCAGTAGGAAAGCGAATACTAACTATGGCTACACCTTC.

The table lists this clonotype with many counts. This chain joins TRBV5-6 and TRBJ2-7; no reliable D call. There are 14 residues in the CDR3. The V end lost 5 bases, the J end lost 1 base, and 13 bases lay between the germline ends. Germline V CDR1 and CDR2: SGHDT, YYEEEE. CDR3 DNA: TGTGCCAGCAGTCCCGACGCGGTATCCTACGAGCAGTACTTC. Translation gives CASSPDAVSYEQYF.

This clonotype came up many times. The V and J genes are TRBV7-2 and TRBJ1-4; a weak D match, TRBD1 (5 bases). Trimming left V 5 bases short and J 7 bases short, with 8 bases between. Germline CDR1 and CDR2: SGHTA and FQGNSA. CDR3 length: 12 amino acids. In DNA form, the CDR3 reads TGTGCCAGCAGCCCCCAGGGTGAAAAACTGTTTTTT. This gives the protein CASSPQGEKLFF.

This clonotype was seen many times. The chain has TRBV4-1 and TRBJ1-2, with a weak D call TRBD1 (6 bases). V gave up 6 bases and J gave up 4 bases, with 15 bases separating them. CDR1 MGHRA and CDR2 YSYEKL come from the germline V gene. CDR3 length equals 14 residues. This chain's CDR3 is CASSLIQGGYGYTF. For the CDR3, the DNA is TGCGCCAGCAGTCTTATACAGGGCGGCTATGGCTACACCTTC.

On this clonotype: Being one base from a much bigger clone, this may be a read error. This chain links TRBV10-3 with TRBJ1-5; 9 nucleotides align to TRBD1. The germline CDR1 and CDR2 sequences are ENHRY and SYGVKD. This CDR3 has 14 amino acids. V lost 6 bases to trimming and J lost 2 bases; unmatched junction nucleotides: 2. The CDR3 coding sequence is TGTGCCATCAGACGACAGGGGGGCAATCAGCCCCAGCATTTT. It translates to CAIRRQGGNQPQHF.

This sequence joins TRBV29-1 and TRBJ2-7, with D perhaps being TRBD1 or TRBD2 (5 bases each). Germline V lookup: CDR1 SQVTM, CDR2 ANQGSEA. This CDR3 contains 13 residues. Trimming cost V 4 bases and J 5 bases, with 15 bases left between them. The CDR3 spells CSVAYGGVDEQYF. DNA of the CDR3: TGCAGCGTTGCATATGGGGGTGTGGACGAGCAGTACTTC.

The CDR3 DNA reads TGTGCCATTACGCAGACAGGGGGCGCGACCGGGGAGCTGTTTTTT. This encodes CAITQTGGATGELFF. The chain uses TRBV7-9 and TRBJ2-2; 10 nucleotides agree with TRBD1. CDR1 SEHNR and CDR2 FQNEAQ come from the germline V gene (reference sequence). This CDR3 has 15 residues. V lost 10 bases, J lost 5 bases, and 10 bases stayed unmatched. Looking up the rest from reference TRBV7-9 and TRBJ2-2 gives the full variable domain: DTGVSQNPRHKITKRGQNVTFRCDPISEHNRLYWYRQTLGQGPEFLTYFQNEAQLEKSRLLSDRFSAERPKGSFSTLEIQRTEQGDSAMYLCAITQTGGATGELFFGEGSRLTVL.

This clonotype was detected a few times. This sequence joins TRBV2 and TRBJ2-1; D possibly corresponds to TRBD2 (6 bases). The CDR3 runs to 17 residues. With 1 base removed from V and 8 bases from J, the gap between germline ends came to 21 bases. Germline V gene data show CDR1 as SNHLY and CDR2 as FYNNEI. The CDR3 DNA reads as TGTGCCAGCAGTGAAGTATCTTTCCACCGGGACTTTCATGAGCAGTTCTTC. Amino acids: CASSEVSFHRDFHEQFF.

This clonotype has ten or more counts. CDR3 residues: CASSLAGVQGAYNSPLHF. The CDR3 bases are TGCGCCAGCAGCTTGGCCGGTGTGCAGGGGGCCTATAATTCACCCCTCCACTTT. The gene calls are TRBV5-1 and TRBJ1-6, with 7 positions matching TRBD1. V shed 0 bases and J 2 bases; nucleotides not matched to a gene: 8. This CDR3 comprises 18 residues. Germline V gene sequence: CDR1 SGHRS, CDR2 YFSETQ. The full variable domain, completed using reference TRBV5-1 and TRBJ1-6, is KAGVTQTPRYLIKTRGQQVTLSCSPISGHRSVSWYQQTPGQGLQFLFEYFSETQRNKGNFPGRFSGRQFSNSRSEMNVSTLELGDSALYLCASSLAGVQGAYNSPLHFGNGTRLTVT.